This is a list of T cell receptor beta chains from one sample in a study of tumor-infiltrating lymphocytes in primary liver carcinoma. MiXCR, applied by TCRdb to the multiplex PCR reads, yields one record per CDR3 protein. This sample has about 320,000 distinct CDR3 sequences, with approximately 54% found just once. The material sequenced was peripheral blood. All receptors come from a woman between 25 and 40 years old with primary liver carcinoma and hepatitis B virus infection. The CDR3 runs from the conserved cysteine through the conserved F or W. D genes are given only for firm matches. Clone size appears in some rows only: once, few, many, or a class for an expanded clone.

j_call,clone_size,d_call,v_call,cdr3_nt,cdr3_aa
TRBJ2-3,.,TRBD2,TRBV5-1,TGCACTAGCAGCACAGGGACTAGCGGCTACACAGATACGCAGTATTTT,CTSSTGTSGYTDTQYF
TRBJ1-2,.,.,TRBV5-6,TGTGCCAGCAGCTTGCAGGAGTACTATGGCTACACATTC,CASSLQEYYGYTF
TRBJ1-1,.,.,TRBV5-1,TGCGCCAGCAGCTGGAACCCTAGGGCTCTGAACACTGAAGCTTTCTTT,CASSWNPRALNTEAFF
TRBJ2-7,.,TRBD2,TRBV6-6,TGTGCCAGCAGTTACATCCCGGGGGGAAGCGGGGTCTACGAGCAGTACTTC,CASSYIPGGSGVYEQYF
TRBJ1-3,.,.,TRBV7-9,TGTGCCAGCAGTGACTCTGGAAACACCATATATTTT,CASSDSGNTIYF
TRBJ1-3,.,.,TRBV7-2,TGTGCCAGCAGCCCCCTCTCGGCGGGGGTTAGAAACACCATATATTTT,CASSPLSAGVRNTIYF
TRBJ2-1,.,.,TRBV11-2,TGTGCCAGCATCTCGCACGGAAGGGCAAATGAGCAGTTCTTC,CASISHGRANEQFF
TRBJ2-6,many,.,TRBV11-2,TGTGCCAGCAGCTTAGACCACTCTGGGGCCAACGTCCTGACTTTC,CASSLDHSGANVLTF
TRBJ2-7,.,TRBD1,TRBV11-3,TGTGCCAGCAGCCCGCGGACAGGGGCTGAGCGATACTTC,CASSPRTGAERYF
TRBJ2-6,.,.,TRBV5-5,TGTGCAAGCCTCGAGCCCTCTGGGGCCAACGTCCTGAGTTTC,CASLEPSGANVLSF
TRBJ2-7,.,.,TRBV2,TGTGCCAGCACGGCGGGGCGGTCCGGAATTAGATACGAGCAGTACTTC,CASTAGRSGIRYEQYF
TRBJ1-2,.,TRBD1,TRBV29-1,TGCAGCGTTGAGGCTACAGGGGCTGTTTATGGCTACACCTTC,CSVEATGAVYGYTF
TRBJ1-1,few,TRBD1,TRBV5-4,TGTGCCAGCAGCCGCGACAGGGGCCTGCGAGCTTTCTTT,CASSRDRGLRAFF
TRBJ1-1,many,.,TRBV4-2,TGTGCCAGCAGCCAATGGGACCGAGGGGACACTGAAGCTTTCTTT,CASSQWDRGDTEAFF
TRBJ2-7,many,.,TRBV6-6,TGTGCCAGCAGTAACGGGGGAAACTACGAGCAGTACTTC,CASSNGGNYEQYF
TRBJ1-4,.,TRBD1,TRBV6-5,TGTGCCAGCAGAAGAGCGACAGGGTTCTGTTCAACTAATGAAAAACTGTTTTTT,CASRRATGFCSTNEKLFF
TRBJ2-5,few,TRBD2,TRBV12-3/TRBV12-4,TGTGCCAGCACCACCGTGGGGGGGAAGAATTCGGAGACCCAGTACTTC,CASTTVGGKNSETQYF
TRBJ2-7,few,.,TRBV4-1,TGCGCCAGCAGCCAAGGTTCAGGTCAATACGAGCAGTACTTC,CASSQGSGQYEQYF
TRBJ2-5,.,TRBD2,TRBV19,TGTGCCAGTTCGATCGGGACTAGCGGGGGTCATAGAGAGACCCAGTACTTC,CASSIGTSGGHRETQYF
TRBJ2-1,.,TRBD2,TRBV11-3,TGTGTCAGTCAACGGACTAGCGGGAGTATCGATGAGCAGATCTTC,CVSQRTSGSIDEQIF
TRBJ2-7,.,.,TRBV4-3,TGCGCCAGCAGTCATACGGAGAGGGCAGGGGAGCAGTACTTC,CASSHTERAGEQYF
TRBJ2-5,many,TRBD2,TRBV29-1,TGCAGCGCCCGGGAGGTCGGGAAGACCCAGTACTTC,CSAREVGKTQYF
TRBJ1-1,.,.,TRBV4-2,TGTGGCAGCAGCCAAGATCTGGATGATATTGCTTTCTTT,CGSSQDLDDIAFF
TRBJ2-7,many,TRBD1,TRBV6-1,TGTGCCAGCAGTGAAGGAGGGACAGGGGGACGCGAGCAGTACTTC,CASSEGGTGGREQYF
TRBJ1-3,.,.,TRBV5-1,TGCGCCAGCAGCCACTCCGGACAGAGCTCTGGAAACACCATATATTTT,CASSHSGQSSGNTIYF
TRBJ2-1,.,.,TRBV6-2/TRBV6-3,TGTGCCGGCCGGAAAACGCAGTTCTTC,CAGRKTQFF
TRBJ2-1,.,TRBD2,TRBV28,TGTGCCAGCAGCCCGGGACTAGCGGGTCACAATGAGCAGTTCTTC,CASSPGLAGHNEQFF
TRBJ2-1,.,.,TRBV11-2,TGTGTCAGCAGCTTAGAGATAAGTCTCCCAGGGGAGCATTTCTTC,CVSSLEISLPGEHFF
TRBJ2-1,many,TRBD2,TRBV12-3/TRBV12-4,TGTGCCAGCAGTAAAAGCGGGAGGCCGGGGGGTGAGCAGTTCTTC,CASSKSGRPGGEQFF
TRBJ2-1,.,TRBD2,TRBV6-2/TRBV6-3,TGTGCCAGCAGTTACGGCAGTGCGGGTCTAGTGGGAGGGCCTAACAATAAGCAGTTCTTC,CASSYGSAGLVGGPNNKQFF
TRBJ2-7,.,TRBD2,TRBV6-2/TRBV6-3,TGTGCCAGCAGCAAGTTCCGTAGCGGGAGTTCTTACGAGCAGTACTTC,CASSKFRSGSSYEQYF
TRBJ1-2,.,.,TRBV11-1,TGTGCTAGCAGCCACTCGGGACTGGGCAAAGGGGGCTACACCTTC,CASSHSGLGKGGYTF
TRBJ2-1,many,TRBD2,TRBV11-2,TGTGCCAGCGGCTTAGAAAGCGGGAGTAACGGTGAGCAGTTCTTC,CASGLESGSNGEQFF
TRBJ1-5,once,TRBD1,TRBV11-2,TGTGCCAGCAGTTTGACAGGACAGGGAAGCATTCAGCCCCAGCATTTT,CASSLTGQGSIQPQHF
TRBJ2-7,.,TRBD2,TRBV12-3/TRBV12-4,TGTGCCAGCAGCTTACCGCTAAAGCGGGACGGATCCTACGAGCAGTACTTC,CASSLPLKRDGSYEQYF
TRBJ2-1,.,.,TRBV12-3/TRBV12-4,TGTGCCAACAGTCCGGGGGGAGGGAGGGGGGGCAATGAGCAGTTCTTC,CANSPGGGRGGNEQFF
TRBJ2-2,.,TRBD2,TRBV4-2,TGTCCCAGCAGCTTCGCCTGGACTAGCAGGGGCGGGGAGCTGTTTTTT,CPSSFAWTSRGGELFF
TRBJ1-1,many,.,TRBV12-3/TRBV12-4,TGTGCCAGCAGTTTAGGGGGAGGGCGGTACACTGAAGCTTTCTTT,CASSLGGGRYTEAFF
TRBJ1-4,.,.,TRBV12-3/TRBV12-4,TGTGCCAGCAGCCCCTTTAGCCGTAATGAAAAACTGTTTTTT,CASSPFSRNEKLFF
TRBJ1-2,once,.,TRBV28,TGTGCCAGCAGTTTGCCAGGGGCCAACTATGGCTACACCTTC,CASSLPGANYGYTF